Listed here are 22 T cell receptor beta chains from one sample, sequenced in a study of blood T cell repertoires in COVID-19. Profiled with immunoSEQ multiplex PCR; TCRdb holds only in-frame clones, not every one. The data show 29,000 or so clones, with around 86% seen just once and 12% held by the top ten. Input material: peripheral blood. All receptors derive from a human donor in a cohort sampled during active COVID-19. The donor label of this sample is uncertain.

The V and J genes are TRBV6-1 and TRBJ2-7; a possible D gene is TRBD1 (7 bases). The CDR3 extends over 16 amino acids. The V gene lost 4 bases and the J gene lost 0 bases, with 16 bases spanning the gap. Germline V gene data show CDR1 as MNHNS and CDR2 as SASEGT. CDR3 amino acids: CASSVRGRGDSYEQYF. The CDR3, as DNA: TGTGCCAGCAGTGTAAGGGGGCGGGGCGACTCCTACGAGCAGTACTTC.

This sequence joins TRBV5-1 and TRBJ2-2; D is undetermined. The V end lost 0 bases, the J end lost 3 bases, and 6 bases lay between the germline ends. The germline V gene encodes CDR1 SGHRS and CDR2 YFSETQ. This CDR3 is built from 14 residues. Here the CDR3 DNA reads TGCGCCAGCAGCTTGGTGGCGGACACCGGGGAGCTGTTTTTT. As protein: CASSLVADTGELFF.

This clone turned up a few times. DNA for the CDR3: TGTGCCAGCAGCCCAGGGGGCTTTAACTATGGCTACACCTTC. This codes for CASSPGGFNYGYTF. The rearrangement joins TRBV11-2 to TRBJ1-2; 8 bases fit TRBD1. This CDR3 comprises 14 residues. Germline V gives CDR1 SGHAT, CDR2 FQNNGV. V dropped 5 bases and J dropped 1; count of bases not matched to a gene: 3. Complete variable domain (other parts from reference TRBV11-2 and TRBJ1-2): EAGVAQSPRYKIIEKRQSVAFWCNPISGHATLYWYQQILGQGPKLLIQFQNNGVVDDSQLPKDRFSAERLKGVDSTLKIQPAKLEDSAVYLCASSPGGFNYGYTFGSGTRLTVV.

The chain is built from TRBV28 and TRBJ2-5; 9 bases are shared with TRBD1. The CDR3 contains 15 residues. CDR1 is MDHEN, CDR2 SYDVKM, per germline. With V trimmed by 7 bases and J by 2 bases, 8 bases remained unmatched. DNA of the CDR3: TGTGCCAGCATCTCTAGGGGGACAGGGCAAGAGACCCAGTACTTC. Amino acids: CASISRGTGQETQYF. Variable domain in full (rest from reference TRBV28 and TRBJ2-5): DVKVTQSSRYLVKRTGEKVFLECVQDMDHENMFWYRQDPGLGLRLIYFSYDVKMKEKGDIPEGYSVSREKKERFSLILESASTNQTSMYLCASISRGTGQETQYFGPGTRLLVL.

The V call is TRBV19, the J call TRBJ1-4, with 8 nucleotides matching TRBD1. Germline V gene sequence: CDR1 LNHDA, CDR2 SQIVND (reference sequence). With 7 bases clipped from V and 8 bases from J, the junction kept 6 bases outside the gene matches. CDR3 length: 13 residues. In DNA, the CDR3 is TGTGCCAGTAAAAGGGACAGGACCGAAAAACTGTTTTTT. Its protein product is CASKRDRTEKLFF.

This clone was seen a single time. The genes are TRBV5-1 and TRBJ1-1, with 9 positions matching TRBD1. CDR3 length equals 14 residues. CDR1 SGHRS and CDR2 YFSETQ come from the germline V gene. The V and J ends lost 2 bases and 5 bases, in that order; junction bases with no gene match: 4. CDR3 residues: CASSFTGGSTEAFF. DNA of the CDR3: TGCGCCAGCAGCTTTACAGGGGGCTCGACTGAAGCTTTCTTT.

The chain joins TRBV6-5 to TRBJ1-5, with D unclear. Germline CDR1 reads MNHEY; CDR2 reads SVGAGI. The CDR3 loop spans 14 amino acids. Trimming shortened V by 9 bases and J by 0 bases, and 12 bases separated the two germline ends. This chain's CDR3 is CASSELYSNQPQHF. CDR3 DNA: TGTGCCAGTTCGGAGCTTTATAGCAATCAGCCCCAGCATTTT.

This chain connects TRBV5-6 to TRBJ1-1; 7 bases are shared with TRBD1. This CDR3 has 15 amino acids. Looked up from germline, CDR1 is SGHDT and CDR2 is YYEEEE. The ends lost 4 bases at V and 1 base at J; junction bases unmatched: 7. The CDR3 region is CASSLAGTENTEAFF. CDR3 in DNA: TGTGCCAGCAGCCTCGCCGGGACAGAGAACACTGAAGCTTTCTTT.

This clone was counted only a few times. The J gene is TRBJ1-4, the V gene TRBV7-9, with 7 nucleotides matching TRBD1. The germline V gene encodes CDR1 SEHNR and CDR2 FQNEAQ (reference sequence). J was trimmed by 7 bases and V by 5 bases; bases with no gene match: 10. The CDR3 is 15 amino acids. In DNA, the CDR3 is TGTGCCAGCAGCCCGCGACAGGGAGGCGGTGAAAAACTGTTTTTT. Translated, it gives CASSPRQGGGEKLFF.

This clone was recorded a few times. The V gene is TRBV27, the J gene TRBJ2-3, with D possibly matching TRBD2 (6 bases). The CDR3 consists of 11 residues. V lost 8 bases and J 6 bases, leaving 9 bases between the germline ends. The germline gives CDR1 MNHEY, CDR2 SMNVEV (reference sequence). CDR3 nucleotide sequence: TGTGCCAGCCGCCGGGGGGATACGCAGTATTTT. Protein product: CASRRGDTQYF.

V gene TRBV2 combines with J gene TRBJ1-1; a weak D match, TRBD1 (5 bases). This CDR3 region has 14 residues. Trimming took off 2 bases at V and 1 base at J, with 8 bases between the two ends. CDR1 and CDR2 (germline): SNHLY, FYNNEI. CDR3 DNA: TGTGCCAGCAGTGAAAGTAGGGGGAACACTGAAGCTTTCTTT. It codes for CASSESRGNTEAFF.

The J gene is TRBJ1-5, the V gene TRBV6-9; maybe TRBD1 (6 bases). This CDR3 is built from 14 residues. Germline V gene sequence: CDR1 MNHGY, CDR2 SVAAGI. Trimming removed 6 bases at V and 3 bases at J, with 12 bases between. CDR3 protein: CASSRGQYNQPQHF. CDR3 DNA: TGTGCCAGCAGCCGCGGACAGTACAATCAGCCCCAGCATTTT.

J is TRBJ2-3 and V is TRBV6-6; 8 nucleotides match TRBD2. Germline CDR1 reads MNHNY; CDR2 reads SVGAGI (reference sequence). V gave up 6 bases and J gave up 4 bases; unmatched junction bases: 9. CDR3 size: 15 residues. The CDR3 DNA follows: TGTGCCAGCAGCCTATGGCGGGAGGCCCCAGATACGCAGTATTTT. As protein: CASSLWREAPDTQYF.

The V gene is TRBV28, the J gene TRBJ2-3, with 11 bases that match TRBD2. The CDR3 has 15 amino acids. Germline CDR1 MDHEN, CDR2 SYDVKM. The V segment lost 2 bases and the J segment 5 bases; nucleotides outside the gene matches: 3. The CDR3 DNA reads TGTGCCAGCAGTTTAGTAGCGGGGGGGGTAGATACGCAGTATTTT. It encodes CASSLVAGGVDTQYF.

V gene TRBV25-1 combines with J gene TRBJ1-5; D is ambiguous. V shed 11 bases and J shed 0 bases, with 26 bases lying between them. The V gene's germline CDR1 is MGHDK and CDR2 SYGVNS. The length of the CDR3 is 18 residues. In DNA, the CDR3 is TGTGCCCCACCATGGGCCGAAGGACTGGAGGGTAGCAATCAGCCCCAGCATTTT. It encodes CAPPWAEGLEGSNQPQHF.

The gene calls are TRBV19 and TRBJ2-2; the match to TRBD2 covers 10 bases. Unmatched junction bases numbered 6, after V lost 8 bases and J lost 6 bases. The germline V gene has CDR1 LNHDA and CDR2 SQIVND (reference sequence). The CDR3 is 14 residues long. For the CDR3, the DNA is TGTGCCAGTGCCGCTAGCGGGAGTGCCGGGGAGCTGTTTTTT. It specifies CASAASGSAGELFF. Full variable domain (remainder filled in from reference TRBV19 and TRBJ2-2): DGGITQSPKYLFRKEGQNVTLSCEQNLNHDAMYWYRQDPGQGLRLIYYSQIVNDFQKGDIAEGYSVSREKKESFPLTVTSAQKNPTAFYLCASAASGSAGELFFGEGSRLTVL.

This clone came up once. This chain connects TRBV3-1 (or the pseudogene TRBV3-2) to TRBJ1-5; TRBD1 matches at 8 bases. Trimming took 2 bases from V and 6 from J; bases not matched to a gene: 12. Germline CDR1 reads LGHDT; CDR2 reads YNNKEL (reference sequence). The CDR3 contains 17 residues. CDR3 bases: TGTGCCAGCAGCCAATGTGGACAGGGAGTAGTGTGTCAGCCCCAGCATTTT. It codes for CASSQCGQGVVCQPQHF.

This clone was detected only a few times. This chain uses TRBV27 with TRBJ2-7; 7 bases align to TRBD2. Unmatched junction bases numbered 2, after V lost 0 bases and J lost 0 bases. The CDR3 covers 15 residues. The germline CDR1 and CDR2 sequences are MNHEY and SMNVEV (reference sequence). Here the CDR3 DNA reads TGTGCCAGCAGTTTATCGAGCGGGACCTCCTACGAGCAGTACTTC. It is translated as CASSLSSGTSYEQYF.

CDR3: CASWVSGSFGYTF. The CDR3 DNA reads as TGTGCCTCCTGGGTCTCAGGCTCCTTTGGCTACACCTTC. V and J are TRBV6-5 and TRBJ1-2; D unclear. Looked up from germline, CDR1 is MNHEY and CDR2 is SVGAGI. The CDR3 consists of 13 residues. Trimming removed 11 bases at V and 7 bases at J, with 20 bases between.

V gene TRBV5-6 combines with J gene TRBJ2-1; no reliable D call. The CDR3 has 15 amino acids. Germline assignment: CDR1 SGHDT and CDR2 YYEEEE. V lost 0 bases, J lost 10 bases, and 17 bases lay in between. The CDR3: CASSLVVTSAAEQFF. For the CDR3, the DNA is TGTGCCAGCAGCTTGGTTGTAACGTCGGCGGCGGAGCAGTTCTTC. The whole variable domain, filled in from reference TRBV5-6 and TRBJ2-1, reads DAGVTQSPTHLIKTRGQQVTLRCSPKSGHDTVSWYQQALGQGPQFIFQYYEEEERQRGNFPDRFSGHQFPNYSSELNVNALLLGDSALYLCASSLVVTSAAEQFFGPGTRLTVL.

The chain links TRBV30 to TRBJ2-2; the match to TRBD2 covers 8 bases. CDR1 is GTSNPN and CDR2 is SVGIG in the germline V gene (reference sequence). The CDR3 extends over 18 amino acids. Unmatched junction bases numbered 13, after V lost 4 bases and J lost 0 bases. The CDR3 sequence: CAWTGGTSGWTNTGELFF. DNA for the CDR3: TGTGCCTGGACGGGTGGAACTAGCGGTTGGACGAACACCGGGGAGCTGTTTTTT.

This rearrangement joins TRBV18 to TRBJ2-3; D may be TRBD2 (6 bases). This CDR3 has 16 residues. The germline V and J ends were trimmed by 2 bases and 0 bases, with 12 bases remaining between them. Germline V gene lookup returns CDR1 KGHSH and CDR2 LQKENI. The CDR3 coding sequence is TGTGCCAGCTCACCAGGATGGGACTCCAGCACAGATACGCAGTATTTT. It codes for CASSPGWDSSTDTQYF.